This T cell receptor beta chain originates from a study of PD-L1 blockade in urothelial cancer (TCRdb year 2017). Turning to the overall study: All patients started therapy at some point between 2014 and 2016 and received atezolizumab 1,200 mg intravenously every 3 weeks. About 85% of the roughly 29 patients were males with bladder-origin urothelial cancer, and about 65% of the roughly 30 reported a prior smoking history. Patients had an ECOG performance status of 0 or 1 and had received between 0 and 3 prior chemotherapy regimens. Blood samples were analyzed at 3 weeks after treatment start (second dose) and at 6 weeks after treatment start. Blood samples yielded a median of around 150,000 T cells and roughly 83,000 unique TCRs, with median clonality approximately 0.08. The study was an exploratory multi-omic analysis of somatic, immune and clinical correlates of response to PD-L1 blockade with atezolizumab in urothelial cancer. Pretreatment tumor samples and matched peripheral blood, collected serially before and after atezolizumab treatment, underwent TCR sequencing. Durable clinical benefit meant progression-free survival longer than 6 months, and TCR features were also tested against progression-free and overall survival. Whole exome sequencing and RNA sequencing of pretreatment tumors were performed alongside TCR sequencing in the same patients. Fewer than ten patients achieved durable clinical benefit and about 22 did not. Under 30 patients had pretreatment blood TCR-seq, approximately 24 had at least one posttreatment blood collection, and approximately 24 had tumor TCR-seq. Here is what the overall study found, with its caveats: Because the sample size was small (n of about 27) and many of the analyses were exploratory, the results are meant to be hypothesis-generating. A pretreatment peripheral blood TCR clonality below the median was linked to improved progression-free and overall survival. At 3 weeks after the start of treatment, tumor-associated TCR clones in peripheral blood had expanded more in patients with durable benefit (n ≈ 24, p = 0.022).

A total of some 30 patients with locally advanced or metastatic urothelial carcinoma, treated at Memorial Sloan Kettering on a trial protocol, made up the cohort. Peripheral blood mononuclear cells were collected pretreatment and during treatment, with between 1 and 8 total time points obtained per patient. The Qiagen DNeasy Blood extraction kit was used to purify genomic DNA from total PBMCs and from tumor samples. PBMCs were collected pretreatment and during treatment, and were isolated and stored as previously described. Including the terminal cysteine and phenylalanine, the CDR3 comprises 15 residues. CDR3 DNA only is kept here, 45 bases in frame from base 1. Trimming accounts for 3 bases at V and 2 bases at J, while the number of junction bases matched to no gene is 7. Taken from the germline V gene, the CDR1 and CDR2 loops are ENHRY and SYGVKD. Of note for this clone: This clone's antigen is unknown. The record has no base qualities; no much larger clone is one base away.

Synthetic TCR analog templates were spiked into each PCR to estimate absolute template abundance from read counts. The immunoSEQ assay used bias-controlled V and J gene primers to amplify TCRbeta CDR3 regions from genomic DNA. Rearranged TCRbeta segments were sequenced at approximately 20X coverage. The authors processed their data as follows. Clustering was used to correct sequencing errors, and CDR3s were annotated against IMGT so that V, D and J genes could be assigned. Out-of-frame and stop-codon sequences were excluded, and only productive TCRbeta rearrangements were used in downstream analyses. To compute clonality, Shannon entropy was normalized by the log of the number of unique productive sequences and then subtracted from one. Fisher's exact test with Benjamini-Hochberg correction, at a threshold of adjusted p below 0.01, was used to find clones that differed between time points or between blood and tumor. TCRdb stores this immuneACCESS table with in-frame sequences only. Part of the clones is absent; in the studies checked, under half of the shortfall reflects unresolved V genes, and no reason is known for the rest. V, J and clone size reflect that table, while D and trimming were determined from the DNA. This sample is represented by 17,000 or so clones; 75% to 90% of them were singletons. The ten biggest clones cover under 6.5% of the sample.

The chain joins TRBV10-3 to TRBJ2-7; the junction holds 7 bases that match TRBD1. The sequencing used PBMCs, collected around atezolizumab (anti-PD-L1) treatment. The sequence came from a man in his fifties or sixties with urothelial cancer. The sequence in DNA is TGTGCCATCAGTGAAGGTAGGACAGGCCCCTACGAGCAGTACTTC. Its protein reads: CAISEGRTGPYEQYF.